The entry below describes one T cell receptor (beta chain). Its antigen remains unidentified. PCR primers comprised 60 Vbeta and 13 Jbeta primers. Sequenced by immunoSEQ multiplex PCR; TCRdb stores in-frame clones only, minus some. The table lists approximately 160,000 clones, 64% of them singletons. CDR3 length equals 16 residues. Germline CDR1 LNHDA, CDR2 SQIVND (reference sequence). J was trimmed by 5 bases and V by 3 bases; bases with no gene match: 6. This entry is derived from a study of cytomegalovirus exposure and HLA in healthy donors. Overall study: Membership in the Caucasian-associated ancestry cluster was found for 65% to 85% of roughly 360 genotyped donors.

Points from the study as a whole: Productive rates of about 90% or about 30% were seen for most TCR beta V segments in an earlier analysis.

The rearrangement links TRBV19 to TRBJ2-4; 11 bases are shared with TRBD2. Material: PBMCs. This receptor was identified in a woman in her twenties or thirties in good health and CMV-seropositive. DNA of the CDR3: TGTGCCAGTAGTATGACGACTAGCGGGGAACAAAACATTCAGTACTTC. It yields the protein CASSMTTSGEQNIQYF.